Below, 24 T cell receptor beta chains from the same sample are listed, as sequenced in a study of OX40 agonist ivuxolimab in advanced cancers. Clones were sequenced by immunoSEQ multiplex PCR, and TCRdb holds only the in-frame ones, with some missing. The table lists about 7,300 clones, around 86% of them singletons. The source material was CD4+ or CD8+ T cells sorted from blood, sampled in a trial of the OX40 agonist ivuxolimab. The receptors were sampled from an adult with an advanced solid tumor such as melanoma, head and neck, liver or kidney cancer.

The CDR3 is CASSLGSGPTYEQYF. The CDR3 DNA is TGTGCCAGCAGCTTGGGTTCAGGGCCGACCTACGAGCAGTACTTC. The V and J genes are TRBV5-5 and TRBJ2-7, with TRBD1 as a possible D gene (5 bases). Germline assignment: CDR1 SGHKS and CDR2 YYEKEE (reference sequence). Trimming shortened V by 0 bases and J by 2 bases, and 12 bases separated the two germline ends. The CDR3 has 15 residues. Filled out from reference TRBV5-5 and TRBJ2-7, the complete variable domain reads DAGVTQSPTHLIKTRGQQVTLRCSPISGHKSVSWYQQVLGQGPQFIFQYYEKEERGRGNFPDRFSARQFPNYSSELNVNALLLGDSALYLCASSLGSGPTYEQYFGPGTRLTVT.

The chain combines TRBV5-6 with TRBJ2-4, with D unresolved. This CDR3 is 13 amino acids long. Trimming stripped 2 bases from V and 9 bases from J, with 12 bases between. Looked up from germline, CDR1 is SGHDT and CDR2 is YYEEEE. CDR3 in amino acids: CASSLERLGIQYF. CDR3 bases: TGTGCCAGCAGCTTAGAGAGATTGGGCATTCAGTACTTC.

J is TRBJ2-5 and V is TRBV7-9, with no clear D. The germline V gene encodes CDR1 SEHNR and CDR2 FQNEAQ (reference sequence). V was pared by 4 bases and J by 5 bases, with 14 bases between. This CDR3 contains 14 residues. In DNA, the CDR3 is TGTGCCAGCAGCTCCTCCGCCGTTAAGGAGACCCAGTACTTC. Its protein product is CASSSSAVKETQYF.

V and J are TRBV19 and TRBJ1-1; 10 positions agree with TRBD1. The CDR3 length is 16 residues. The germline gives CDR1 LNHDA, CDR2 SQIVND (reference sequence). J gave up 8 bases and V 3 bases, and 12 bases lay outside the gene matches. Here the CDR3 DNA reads TGTGCCAGTAGTATCAGCGGACAGGGGGTTTCGGAGGAAGCTTTCTTT. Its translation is CASSISGQGVSEEAFF.

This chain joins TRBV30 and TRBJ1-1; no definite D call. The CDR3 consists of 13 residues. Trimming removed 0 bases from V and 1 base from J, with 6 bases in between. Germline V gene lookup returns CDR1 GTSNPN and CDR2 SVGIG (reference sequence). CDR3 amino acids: CAWSVTANTEAFF. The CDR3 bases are TGTGCCTGGAGTGTAACGGCGAACACTGAAGCTTTCTTT.

CDR3 sequence (DNA): TGCGCCAGCAGCCGGACCGGGACAGGGGATTACGAGCAGTACTTC. Its translation is CASSRTGTGDYEQYF. The V gene is TRBV4-1, the J gene TRBJ2-7, with 10 bases aligning to TRBD1. The germline gives CDR1 MGHRA, CDR2 YSYEKL. With V trimmed by 4 bases and J by 4 bases, 7 bases remained unmatched. This CDR3 spans 15 amino acids.

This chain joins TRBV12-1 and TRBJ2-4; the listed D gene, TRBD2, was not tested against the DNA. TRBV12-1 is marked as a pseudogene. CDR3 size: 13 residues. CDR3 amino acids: CASSLEGRNIQYF. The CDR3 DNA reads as TGTGCCAGCAGCCTGGAGGGCAGAAACATTCAGTACTTC.

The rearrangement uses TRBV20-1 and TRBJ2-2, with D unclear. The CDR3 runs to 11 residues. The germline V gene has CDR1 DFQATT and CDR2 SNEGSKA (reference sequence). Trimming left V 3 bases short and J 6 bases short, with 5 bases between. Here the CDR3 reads CSARVAGELFF. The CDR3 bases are TGCAGTGCTAGGGTCGCCGGGGAGCTGTTTTTT.

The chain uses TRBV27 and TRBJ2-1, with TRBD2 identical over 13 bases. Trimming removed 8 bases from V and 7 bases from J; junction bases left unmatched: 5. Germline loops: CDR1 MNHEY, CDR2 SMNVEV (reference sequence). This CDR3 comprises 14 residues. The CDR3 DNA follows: TGTGCCAGCCGACTAGCGGGGGGAAGAAATGAGCAGTTCTTC. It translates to CASRLAGGRNEQFF.

CDR3 amino acids: CASSPVGQVALIGLFF. The CDR3, as DNA: TGTGCCAGCAGCCCAGTGGGACAGGTCGCCCTGATTGGACTGTTTTTT. This rearrangement joins TRBV28 to TRBJ1-4, with 8 bases matching TRBD1. Germline CDR1 MDHEN, CDR2 SYDVKM. V shed 6 bases, J shed 13 bases, and the junction held 19 bases outside the gene matches. CDR3 length: 16 residues.

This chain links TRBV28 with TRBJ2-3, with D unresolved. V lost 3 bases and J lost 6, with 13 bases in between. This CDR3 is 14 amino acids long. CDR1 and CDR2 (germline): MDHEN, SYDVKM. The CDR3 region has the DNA TGTGCCAGCAGTTTCGAGTCGGGTCAGGATACGCAGTATTTT. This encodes CASSFESGQDTQYF.

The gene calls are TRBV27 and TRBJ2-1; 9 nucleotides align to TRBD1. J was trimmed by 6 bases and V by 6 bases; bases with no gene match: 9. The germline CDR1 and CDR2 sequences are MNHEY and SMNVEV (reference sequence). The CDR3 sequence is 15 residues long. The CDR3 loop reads CASRAGTGSLNEQFF. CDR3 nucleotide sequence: TGTGCCAGCAGGGCCGGGACAGGGTCACTCAATGAGCAGTTCTTC.

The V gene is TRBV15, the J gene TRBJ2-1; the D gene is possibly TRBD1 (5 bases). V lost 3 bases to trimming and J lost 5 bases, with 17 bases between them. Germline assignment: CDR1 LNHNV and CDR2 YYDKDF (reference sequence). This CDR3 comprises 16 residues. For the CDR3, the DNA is TGTGCCACCAGCAGGGACACAGGACCTACTAACAATGAGCAGTTCTTC. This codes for CATSRDTGPTNNEQFF.

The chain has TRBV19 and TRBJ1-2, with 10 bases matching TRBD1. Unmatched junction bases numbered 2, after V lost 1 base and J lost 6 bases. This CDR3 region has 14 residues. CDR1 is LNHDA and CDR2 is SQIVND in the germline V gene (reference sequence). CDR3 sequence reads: CASSIGGQGHGYTF. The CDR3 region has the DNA TGTGCCAGTAGTATAGGGGGACAGGGGCATGGCTACACCTTC.

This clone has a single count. This chain's CDR3 is CASSIGWELFF. The CDR3 coding sequence is TGTGCCAGTAGTATAGGTTGGGAGCTGTTTTTT. This sequence joins TRBV19 and TRBJ2-2; D is unclear. V was cut by 1 base and J by 9 bases, with 3 bases left in between. Germline-derived CDR1 and CDR2 are LNHDA and SQIVND (reference sequence). The CDR3 sequence is 11 residues long.

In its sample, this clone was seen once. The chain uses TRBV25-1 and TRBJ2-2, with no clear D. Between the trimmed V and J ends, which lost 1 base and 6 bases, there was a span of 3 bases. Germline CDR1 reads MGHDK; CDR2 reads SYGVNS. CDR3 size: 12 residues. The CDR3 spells CASSELAGELFF. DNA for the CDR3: TGTGCCAGCAGTGAATTGGCCGGGGAGCTGTTTTTT. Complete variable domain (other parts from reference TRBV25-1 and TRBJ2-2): EADIYQTPRYLVIGTGKKITLECSQTMGHDKMYWYQQDPGMELHLIHYSYGVNSTEKGDLSSESTVSRIRTEHFPLTLESARPSHTSQYLCASSELAGELFFGEGSRLTVL.

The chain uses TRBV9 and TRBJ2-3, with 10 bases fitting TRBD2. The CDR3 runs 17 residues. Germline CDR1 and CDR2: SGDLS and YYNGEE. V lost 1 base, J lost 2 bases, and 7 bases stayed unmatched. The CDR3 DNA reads TGTGCCAGCAGCGTAATTCCAGCGGGGGGGTACACAGATACGCAGTATTTT. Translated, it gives CASSVIPAGGYTDTQYF.

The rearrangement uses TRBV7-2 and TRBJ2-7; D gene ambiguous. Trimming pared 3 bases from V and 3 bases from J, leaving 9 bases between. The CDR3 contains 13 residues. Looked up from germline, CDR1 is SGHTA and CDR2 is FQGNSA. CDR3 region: CASSFPESYEQYF. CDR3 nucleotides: TGTGCCAGCAGCTTCCCCGAAAGCTACGAGCAGTACTTC.

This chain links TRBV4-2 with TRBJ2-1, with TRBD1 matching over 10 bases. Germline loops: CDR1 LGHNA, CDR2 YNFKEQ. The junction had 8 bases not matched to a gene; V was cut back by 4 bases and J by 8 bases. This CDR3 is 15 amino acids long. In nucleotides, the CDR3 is TGTGCCAGCAGCCTAAGACAGGGGGCTCTTGATGAGCAGTTCTTC. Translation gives CASSLRQGALDEQFF.

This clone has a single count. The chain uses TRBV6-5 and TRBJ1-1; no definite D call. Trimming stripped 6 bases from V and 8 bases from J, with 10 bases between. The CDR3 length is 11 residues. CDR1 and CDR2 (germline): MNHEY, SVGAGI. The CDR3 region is CASSHRAEAFF. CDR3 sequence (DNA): TGTGCCAGCAGCCACCGGGCCGAAGCTTTCTTT.

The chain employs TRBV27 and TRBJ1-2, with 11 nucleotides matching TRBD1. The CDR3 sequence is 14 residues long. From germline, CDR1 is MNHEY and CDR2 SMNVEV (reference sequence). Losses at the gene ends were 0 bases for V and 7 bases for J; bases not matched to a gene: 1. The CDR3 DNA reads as TGTGCCAGCAGTTTATCCGGGACAGGGGGTGGCTACACCTTC. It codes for CASSLSGTGGGYTF.

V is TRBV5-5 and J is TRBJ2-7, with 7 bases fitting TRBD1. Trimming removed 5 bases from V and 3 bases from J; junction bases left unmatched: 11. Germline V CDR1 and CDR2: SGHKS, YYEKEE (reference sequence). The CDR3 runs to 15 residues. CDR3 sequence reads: CASSKTTGPFYEQYF. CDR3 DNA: TGTGCCAGCAGTAAAACGACAGGGCCTTTCTACGAGCAGTACTTC.

The CDR3 nucleotides are TGTGCCAGCAGCTTAACAGGGACAGGTGACAAGGAGCAGTACTTC. Its translation is CASSLTGTGDKEQYF. V usage is TRBV7-9 and J usage is TRBJ2-7; TRBD1 aligns across 8 bases. CDR1 and CDR2 (germline): SEHNR, FQNEAQ (reference sequence). This CDR3 is built from 15 residues. V lost 2 bases and J lost 7; bases outside the gene matches: 10.

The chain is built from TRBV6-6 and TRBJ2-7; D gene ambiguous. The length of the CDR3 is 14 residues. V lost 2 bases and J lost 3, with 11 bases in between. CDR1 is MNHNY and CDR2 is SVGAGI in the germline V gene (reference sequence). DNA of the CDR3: TGTGCCAGCAGTTACGGGTCCGCTCTCTACGAGCAGTACTTC. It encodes CASSYGSALYEQYF.